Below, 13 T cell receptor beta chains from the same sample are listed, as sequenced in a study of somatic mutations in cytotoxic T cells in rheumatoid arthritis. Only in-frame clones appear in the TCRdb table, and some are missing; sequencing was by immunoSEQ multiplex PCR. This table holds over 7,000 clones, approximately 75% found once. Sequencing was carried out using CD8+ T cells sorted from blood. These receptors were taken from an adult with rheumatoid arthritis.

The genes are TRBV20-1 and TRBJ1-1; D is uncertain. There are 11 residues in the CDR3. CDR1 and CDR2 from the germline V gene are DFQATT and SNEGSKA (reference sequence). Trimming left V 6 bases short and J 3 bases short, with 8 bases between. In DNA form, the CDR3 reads TGCAGTGCCTACACGTACACTGAAGCTTTCTTT. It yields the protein CSAYTYTEAFF.

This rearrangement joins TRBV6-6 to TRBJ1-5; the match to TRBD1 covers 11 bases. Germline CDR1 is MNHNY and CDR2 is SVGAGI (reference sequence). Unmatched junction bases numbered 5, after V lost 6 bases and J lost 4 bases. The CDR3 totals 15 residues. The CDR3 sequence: CASSSGTGGNQPQHF. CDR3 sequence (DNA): TGTGCCAGCAGCTCGGGGACAGGGGGGAATCAGCCCCAGCATTTT.

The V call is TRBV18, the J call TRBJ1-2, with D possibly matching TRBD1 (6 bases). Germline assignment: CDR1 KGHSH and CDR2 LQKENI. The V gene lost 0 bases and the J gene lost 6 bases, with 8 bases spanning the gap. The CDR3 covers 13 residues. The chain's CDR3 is CASSPPPGDGYTF. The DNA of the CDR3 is TGTGCCAGCTCACCACCCCCAGGGGATGGCTACACCTTC.

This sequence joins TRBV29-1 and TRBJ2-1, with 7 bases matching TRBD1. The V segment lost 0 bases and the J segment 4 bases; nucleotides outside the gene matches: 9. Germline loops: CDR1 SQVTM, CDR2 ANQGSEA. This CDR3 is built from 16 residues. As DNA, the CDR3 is TGCAGCGTTGAAGATCAGGAACAGGGGCGATACAATGAGCAGTTCTTC. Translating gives CSVEDQEQGRYNEQFF.

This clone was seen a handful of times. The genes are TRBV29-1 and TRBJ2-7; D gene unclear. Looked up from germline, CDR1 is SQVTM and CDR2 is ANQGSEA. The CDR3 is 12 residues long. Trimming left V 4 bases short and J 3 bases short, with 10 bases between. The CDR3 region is CSVGSPGYEQYF. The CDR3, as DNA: TGCAGCGTTGGGTCGCCTGGCTACGAGCAGTACTTC.

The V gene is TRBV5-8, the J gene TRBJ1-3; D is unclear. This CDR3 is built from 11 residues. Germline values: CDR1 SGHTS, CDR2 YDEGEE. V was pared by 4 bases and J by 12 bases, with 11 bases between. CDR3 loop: CASSQRAGIYF. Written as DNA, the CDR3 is TGTGCCAGCAGCCAACGAGCAGGCATATATTTT.

This CDR3 is CASSVLAGFYEQYF. DNA of the CDR3: TGTGCCAGCAGTGTCCTAGCGGGGTTCTACGAGCAGTACTTC. The chain couples TRBV6-6 to TRBJ2-7; the match to TRBD2 covers 9 bases. Trimming at V came to 5 bases and at J to 3 bases, leaving 5 bases not matched to a gene. Germline V gene lookup returns CDR1 MNHNY and CDR2 SVGAGI (reference sequence). CDR3 length: 14 amino acids.

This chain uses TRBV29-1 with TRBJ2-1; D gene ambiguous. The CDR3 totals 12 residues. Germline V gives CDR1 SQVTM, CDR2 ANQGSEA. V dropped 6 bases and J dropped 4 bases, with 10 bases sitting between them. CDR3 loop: CSVYMTYNEQFF. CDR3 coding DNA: TGCAGCGTGTATATGACATACAATGAGCAGTTCTTC.

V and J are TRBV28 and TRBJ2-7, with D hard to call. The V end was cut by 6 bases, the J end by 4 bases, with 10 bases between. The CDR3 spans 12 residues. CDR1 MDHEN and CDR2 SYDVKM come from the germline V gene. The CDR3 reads CASSPGDYEQYV. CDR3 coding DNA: TGTGCCAGCAGCCCCGGAGATTACGAGCAGTACGTC.

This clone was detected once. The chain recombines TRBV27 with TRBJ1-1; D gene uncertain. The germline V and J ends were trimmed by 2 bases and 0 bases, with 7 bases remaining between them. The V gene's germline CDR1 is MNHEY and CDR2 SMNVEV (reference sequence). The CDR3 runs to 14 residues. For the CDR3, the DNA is TGTGCCAGCAGTTTAGGAACAGTGAACACTGAAGCTTTCTTT. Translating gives CASSLGTVNTEAFF.

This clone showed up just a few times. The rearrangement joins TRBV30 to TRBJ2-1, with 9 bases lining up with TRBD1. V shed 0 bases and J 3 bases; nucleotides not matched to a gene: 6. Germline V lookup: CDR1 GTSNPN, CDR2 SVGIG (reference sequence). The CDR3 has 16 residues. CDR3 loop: CAWSVGTGIVYNEQFF. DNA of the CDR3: TGTGCCTGGAGTGTAGGGACAGGGATAGTCTACAATGAGCAGTTCTTC.

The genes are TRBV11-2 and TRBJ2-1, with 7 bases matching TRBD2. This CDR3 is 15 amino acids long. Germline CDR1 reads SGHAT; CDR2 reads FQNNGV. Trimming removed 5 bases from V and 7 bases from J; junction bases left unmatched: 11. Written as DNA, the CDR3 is TGTGCCAGCAGCCCATCCAGCGACGGGGGGAATGAGCAGTTCTTC. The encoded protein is CASSPSSDGGNEQFF.

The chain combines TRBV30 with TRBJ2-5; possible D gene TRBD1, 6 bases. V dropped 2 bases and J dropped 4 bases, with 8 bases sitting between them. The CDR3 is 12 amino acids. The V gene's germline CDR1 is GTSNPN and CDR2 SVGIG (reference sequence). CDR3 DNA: TGTGCCTGGAGTCTGGGGGCAGAGACCCAGTACTTC. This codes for CAWSLGAETQYF.